The T cell receptor (beta chain) described here comes from a study of cytomegalovirus exposure and HLA in healthy donors. Study-wide points: Listed as cytomegalovirus-associated were roughly 180 TCR beta chains. Reportedly, cytomegalovirus status was diagnosed with high sensitivity and specificity.

With respect to this clone: Its antigen is still unknown.

The PCR ran on 60 Vbeta and 13 Jbeta primers. Authors' analysis steps: It was a later analysis that counted 83 million or so unique TCR beta chains, of which approximately 9.9 million were shared. TCRdb's table, derived via immunoSEQ multiplex PCR, lists solely in-frame clones and lacks some. D and trimming were read from the DNA, whereas the V and J calls and clone size are those reported in that table. This sample's table has 150,000 or so clones. Trimming stripped 6 bases from V and 3 bases from J, with 12 bases between. The CDR3 is 13 residues long. The germline V gene has CDR1 KGHSH and CDR2 LQKENI.

This TCR was recovered from a woman in her forties or fifties in good health and CMV-seronegative. Sequenced material: PBMCs. The rearrangement uses TRBV18 and TRBJ2-7; D ambiguous. This chain's CDR3 is CASSQEPYYEQYF. In DNA form, the CDR3 reads TGTGCCAGCTCCCAGGAACCCTACTACGAGCAGTACTTC.